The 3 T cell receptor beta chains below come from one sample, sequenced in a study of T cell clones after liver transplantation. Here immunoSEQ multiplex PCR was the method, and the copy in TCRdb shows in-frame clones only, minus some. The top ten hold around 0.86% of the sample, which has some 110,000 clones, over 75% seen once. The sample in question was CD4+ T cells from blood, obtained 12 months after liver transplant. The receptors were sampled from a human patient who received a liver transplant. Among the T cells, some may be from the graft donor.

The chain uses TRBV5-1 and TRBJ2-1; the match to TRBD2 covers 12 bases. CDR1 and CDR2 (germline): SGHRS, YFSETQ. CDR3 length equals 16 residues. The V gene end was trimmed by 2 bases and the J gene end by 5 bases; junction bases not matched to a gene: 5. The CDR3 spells CASSLRLAGGNNEQFF. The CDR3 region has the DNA TGCGCCAGCAGCTTAAGGCTAGCGGGAGGGAACAATGAGCAGTTCTTC.

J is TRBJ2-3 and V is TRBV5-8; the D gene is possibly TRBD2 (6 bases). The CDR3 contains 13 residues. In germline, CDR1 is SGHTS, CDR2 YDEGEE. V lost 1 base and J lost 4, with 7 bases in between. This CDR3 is CASSLWGADTQYF. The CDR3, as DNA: TGTGCCAGCAGCTTGTGGGGGGCAGATACGCAGTATTTT.

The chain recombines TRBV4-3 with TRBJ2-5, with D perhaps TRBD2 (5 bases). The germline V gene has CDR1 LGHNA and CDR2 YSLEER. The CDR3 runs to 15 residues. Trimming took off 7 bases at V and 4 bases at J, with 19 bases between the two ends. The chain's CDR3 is CASNAELEGRETQYF. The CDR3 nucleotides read TGCGCCAGCAACGCTGAACTAGAGGGTCGAGAGACCCAGTACTTC.